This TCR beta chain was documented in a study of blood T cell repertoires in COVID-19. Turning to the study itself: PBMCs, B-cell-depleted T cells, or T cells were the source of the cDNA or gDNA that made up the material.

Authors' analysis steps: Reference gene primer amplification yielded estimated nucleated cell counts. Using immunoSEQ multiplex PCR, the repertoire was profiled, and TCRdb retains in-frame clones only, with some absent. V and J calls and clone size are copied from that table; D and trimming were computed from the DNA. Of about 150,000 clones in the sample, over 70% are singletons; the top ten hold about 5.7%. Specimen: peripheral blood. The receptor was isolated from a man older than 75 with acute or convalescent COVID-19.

CDR3 protein: CASSHGLAGGPSEGEQYF. The CDR3 bases are TGTGCCAGCAGTCACGGACTAGCGGGAGGGCCCTCTGAGGGGGAGCAGTACTTC. The V gene is TRBV6-6, the J gene TRBJ2-7; 15 bases are a match to TRBD2. Trimming cost V 5 bases and J 7 bases; bases outside gene matches: 15. The CDR3 covers 18 residues. From germline, CDR1 is MNHNY and CDR2 SVGAGI (reference sequence).